This T cell receptor (beta chain) was captured by sequencing in a study of human T cells and chemical hapten exposure (dated by TCRdb to 2020 to 2023). In the study overall: For sensitization, 2% DPC in acetone was applied to a 2 cm by 2 cm area of upper inner arm skin. Throughout the approximately 23-week study period, patients were also given weekly therapeutic DPC doses on the scalp. Patch testing was performed on the upper back with Finn chambers containing 0.01% DPC, and the patch tests were scored after 6 days according to International Contact Dermatitis Research Group standards. The patient cohort, mostly female, included alopecia areata with under or over 50% scalp involvement, alopecia totalis and alopecia universalis. Libraries were pooled for sequencing, and per-sample TCR yields varied mainly because of small differences in library volumes within the pool. The study tracked peripheral blood TCR repertoire changes in vivo during primary and secondary sensitization to the hapten diphenylcyclopropenone (DPC) in alopecia patients. Patient blood was sampled pre-sensitization (week 0) and at 2, 6 and about 24 weeks after DPC sensitization. Approximately 28 alopecia patients gave blood for TCR sequencing at one to four time points (pre-sensitization, 2, 6 and 24 weeks).

This clonotype was found a few times. Its antigen target is currently unknown. Base qualities are not at hand, and no much larger clone is one base apart. Libraries were constructed by RACE. This sample was sequenced with a NextSeq 500. Library preparation attached unique molecular identifiers to individual cDNA molecules for quantitative, reproducible TCR counting. Each blood RNA sample was used to sequence both TCR alpha and TCR beta chains. The published analysis was carried out like this. A median of approximately 96,000 TCRs per sample was observed, with a range of about 23,224 to 690,600. V, J and CDR3 annotation of the TCR reads was performed with the Decombinator software suite. Every sample was subsampled to the same number of TCRs (28,000) for the PS versus PT1 abundance plots. Expanded TCRs were defined as absent before sensitization and observed at least eight times at the 2-week time point. TCRdb reprocessed the public reads (quality trimming at Q25 with fastp, clone calling with MiXCR) and kept in-frame beta chains. Entries are consolidated by CDR3 protein sequence, retaining the most common genes and DNA. TCRdb, not the original authors, processed these V and J calls. The sample includes more than 70,000 distinct CDR3 sequences, with under 13% observed a single time. The top ten clonotypes cover around 1% of the sample.

The paper's findings and limits, for the study overall: DPC sensitization did not change how many TCRs were above 1 in 1000 frequency, and no evidence was found of alterations in global repertoire structure. Compared with pre-sensitization or healthy control sets, expanded TCRs formed significantly more large CDR3 similarity clusters, which is consistent with antigen-driven responses. All patients had alopecia, a presumed autoimmune disease, so their immune response might differ from that of healthy individuals. A positive correlation was found between the number of PT1 expanded TCRs and patch test score, with significance reached at thresholds 8, 16 and 32 but not 4. After repeated subsampling, the strength of the expansion versus patch-test correlation and the threshold at which it became significant changed.

Via the germline V gene, CDR1 is SQVTM and CDR2 ANQGSEA. The CDR3 holds 14 amino acids from the cysteine to the phenylalanine. Just CDR3 DNA is preserved here, 42 bases in frame from base 1. V was cut back by 4 bases and J by 0 bases, leaving a gap of 10 bases between them. In light of the paper, this sample's time point label describes: patch test 3, about 24 weeks after DPC sensitization. In light of the paper, this sample's treatment or condition label describes: therapeutic diphenylcyclopropenone sensitization with weekly scalp DPC. At each patch-test visit, blood was drawn before the patch test was applied. To be eligible, patients had to be aged 18 to 70, diagnosed with alopecia and judged suitable for DPC therapy, while pregnant patients were excluded. Total RNA was extracted from unfractionated whole blood collected in Tempus Blood RNA tubes.

This clonotype was sampled from a woman aged 25 to 39 with alopecia areata. Some clones in this sample may be carry-over from other donors' samples. Specimen: whole blood, collected in connection with sensitization to the hapten diphenylcyclopropenone (DPC). The chain uses TRBV29-1 and TRBJ1-5, and TRBD1 may be the D gene, going by 5 matching bases. The CDR3 is CSVAGGHSNQPQHF. The sequence in DNA is TGCAGCGTTGCGGGCGGACATAGCAATCAGCCCCAGCATTTT.